The rows below give T cell receptor beta chains drawn from one sample of a study of CD8 T cells in ankylosing spondylitis. TCRdb recomputed calls from the 5' RACE reads with MiXCR, one row per CDR3 protein. The sample yields roughly 25,000 distinct CDR3 sequences, less than 20% seen once. The sample was blood. The origin of the receptors is a male donor with ankylosing spondylitis or in good health (not recorded which). The CDR3 runs from the conserved cysteine through the conserved F or W. A D gene is named only where the DNA matches it firmly. The listing skips clone size in some rows; elsewhere it reads once, few, many or a size class.

V: TRBV29-1
D: NA
J: TRBJ2-1
size: many
DNA: TGCAGCGCCGTGAGGCGGGAGCAGTTCTTC
CDR3: CSAVRREQFF

V: TRBV11-2
D: NA
J: TRBJ2-1
size: many
DNA: TGTGCCAGCAGCTTTCTCCCCAATGAGCAGTTCTTC
CDR3: CASSFLPNEQFF

V: TRBV3-1
D: NA
J: TRBJ2-5
size: NA
DNA: TGTGCCAGCAGCCAAACCTCGTGGACCCAAGAGACCCAGTACTTC
CDR3: CASSQTSWTQETQYF

V: TRBV7-2
D: NA
J: TRBJ2-1
size: NA
DNA: TGTGCCAGCAGCTTAGCTAGCGGCCATTACAATGAGCAGTTCTTC
CDR3: CASSLASGHYNEQFF

V: TRBV7-2
D: NA
J: TRBJ2-3
size: NA
DNA: TGTGCCGGCAGCTCGAGCGCGATGGGTACGCAGTATTTT
CDR3: CAGSSSAMGTQYF

V: TRBV12-3/TRBV12-4
D: NA
J: TRBJ2-2
size: many
DNA: TGTGCCAGCAGTATCAGGGTTTATCGAACCGGGGAGCTGTTTTTT
CDR3: CASSIRVYRTGELFF

V: TRBV6-5
D: NA
J: TRBJ2-3
size: many
DNA: TGTGCCAGCAGTAACCAAGATACGCAGTATTTT
CDR3: CASSNQDTQYF

V: TRBV5-1
D: NA
J: TRBJ2-2
size: few
DNA: TGCGCCAGCAGCTTGCGACTAAGCGCGAACACCGGGGAGCTGTTTTTT
CDR3: CASSLRLSANTGELFF

V: TRBV28
D: NA
J: TRBJ2-1
size: few
DNA: TGTGCAGTGGAAGGCCCATTGGAGCAGTTCTTC
CDR3: CAVEGPLEQFF

V: TRBV6-1
D: NA
J: TRBJ2-2
size: NA
DNA: TGTGCCAGCTGTACACACAGGAACACCGGGGAGCTGTTTTTT
CDR3: CASCTHRNTGELFF

V: TRBV28
D: NA
J: TRBJ1-4
size: many
DNA: TGTGCCAGCATAGGGGTTTTTGGTGAAAAACTGTTTTTT
CDR3: CASIGVFGEKLFF

V: TRBV7-2
D: NA
J: TRBJ2-7
size: many
DNA: TGTGCCAGCAGCTTAACGCCAGGGCCCTACGAGCAGTACTTC
CDR3: CASSLTPGPYEQYF

V: TRBV20-1
D: NA
J: TRBJ2-7
size: many
DNA: TGCAGTGCTAGAGATCCCCACATGAGCTCCTACGAGCAGTACTTC
CDR3: CSARDPHMSSYEQYF

V: TRBV5-1
D: TRBD2
J: TRBJ2-3
size: NA
DNA: TGCGCCAGCAGCAGTAGCGGGGGGGCCCCAGATACGCAGTATTTT
CDR3: CASSSSGGAPDTQYF

V: TRBV29-1
D: TRBD2
J: TRBJ2-1
size: many
DNA: TGCAGCGTTGAGTTCTCCGGGACTAGCGGGATCGATGAGCAGTTCTTC
CDR3: CSVEFSGTSGIDEQFF

V: TRBV6-6
D: NA
J: TRBJ2-3
size: many
DNA: TGTGCCAGCAGTAACCGGCACCGGGACAGCACAGATACGCAGTATTTT
CDR3: CASSNRHRDSTDTQYF

V: TRBV2
D: NA
J: TRBJ2-3
size: NA
DNA: TGTGCCAGCAGTGAACCCCGACTACCAGATACGCAGTATTTT
CDR3: CASSEPRLPDTQYF

V: TRBV27
D: NA
J: TRBJ2-5
size: few
DNA: TGTGCCAGCAGTGGGACGGTCGGGGAGACCCAGTACTTC
CDR3: CASSGTVGETQYF

V: TRBV20-1
D: NA
J: TRBJ2-5
size: few
DNA: TGCAGTGCTAGATTGGGACGACAGTACTTC
CDR3: CSARLGRQYF

V: TRBV4-2
D: NA
J: TRBJ2-3
size: many
DNA: TGTGCCAGCAGCCCCTCCGGGGGAGCGTCTAGCACAGATACGCAGTATTTT
CDR3: CASSPSGGASSTDTQYF

V: TRBV29-1
D: NA
J: TRBJ2-3
size: many
DNA: TGCAGCGTTGAGTTGGGAAAAGATACGCAGTATTTT
CDR3: CSVELGKDTQYF

V: TRBV28
D: NA
J: TRBJ1-3
size: many
DNA: TGTGCCAGCAGCCGAGTAATCTCTGGAAACACCATATATTTT
CDR3: CASSRVISGNTIYF